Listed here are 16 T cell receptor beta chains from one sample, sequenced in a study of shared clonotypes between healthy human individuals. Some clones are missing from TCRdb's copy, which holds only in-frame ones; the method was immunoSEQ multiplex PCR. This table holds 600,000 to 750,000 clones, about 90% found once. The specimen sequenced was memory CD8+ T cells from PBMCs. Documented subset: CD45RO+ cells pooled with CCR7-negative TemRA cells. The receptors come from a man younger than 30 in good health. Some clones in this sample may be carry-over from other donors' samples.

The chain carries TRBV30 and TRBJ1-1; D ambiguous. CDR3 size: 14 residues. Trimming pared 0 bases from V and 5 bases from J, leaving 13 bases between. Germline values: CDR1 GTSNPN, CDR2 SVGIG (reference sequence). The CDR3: CAWSVLRSGTEAFF. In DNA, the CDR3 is TGTGCCTGGAGTGTCCTACGATCGGGTACTGAAGCTTTCTTT.

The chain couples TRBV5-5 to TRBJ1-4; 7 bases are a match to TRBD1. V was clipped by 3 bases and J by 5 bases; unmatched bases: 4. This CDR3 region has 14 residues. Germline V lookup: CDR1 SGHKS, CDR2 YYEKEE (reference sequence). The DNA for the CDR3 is TGTGCCAGCAGCTCGACAGGGTTCAATGAAAAACTGTTTTTT. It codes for CASSSTGFNEKLFF.

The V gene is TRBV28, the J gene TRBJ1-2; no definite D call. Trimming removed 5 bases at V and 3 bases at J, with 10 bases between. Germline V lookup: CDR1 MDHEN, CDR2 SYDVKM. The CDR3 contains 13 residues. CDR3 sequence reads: CASSPRAHYGYTF. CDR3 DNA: TGTGCCAGCAGTCCGCGGGCTCACTATGGCTACACCTTC.

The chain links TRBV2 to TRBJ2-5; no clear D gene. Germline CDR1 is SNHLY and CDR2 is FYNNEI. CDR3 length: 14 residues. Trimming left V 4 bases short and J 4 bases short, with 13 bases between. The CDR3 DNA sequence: TGTGCCAGCAGTGGCCGGGCAGACCTAGAGACCCAGTACTTC. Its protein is CASSGRADLETQYF.

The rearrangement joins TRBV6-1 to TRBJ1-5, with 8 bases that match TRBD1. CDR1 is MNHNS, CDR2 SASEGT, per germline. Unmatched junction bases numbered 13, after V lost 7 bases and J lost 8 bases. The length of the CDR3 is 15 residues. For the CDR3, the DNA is TGTGCCAGCACATCGACAGGGGCGGCGGTGGAGCCCCAGCATTTT. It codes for CASTSTGAAVEPQHF.

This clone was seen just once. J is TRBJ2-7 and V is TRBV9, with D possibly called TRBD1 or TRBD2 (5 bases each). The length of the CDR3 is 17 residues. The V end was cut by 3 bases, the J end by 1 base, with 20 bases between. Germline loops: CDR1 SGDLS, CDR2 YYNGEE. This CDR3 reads CASSDGASNGASYEQYF. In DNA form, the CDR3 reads TGTGCCAGCAGCGACGGGGCTAGTAACGGGGCGTCCTACGAGCAGTACTTC.

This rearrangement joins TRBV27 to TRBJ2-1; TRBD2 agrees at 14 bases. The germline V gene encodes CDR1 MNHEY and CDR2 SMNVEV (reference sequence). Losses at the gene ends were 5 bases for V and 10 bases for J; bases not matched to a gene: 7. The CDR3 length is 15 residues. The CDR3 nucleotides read TGTGCCAGCAGTCCCGGGACTAGCGGGAGCGGCGAGCAGTTCTTC. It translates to CASSPGTSGSGEQFF.

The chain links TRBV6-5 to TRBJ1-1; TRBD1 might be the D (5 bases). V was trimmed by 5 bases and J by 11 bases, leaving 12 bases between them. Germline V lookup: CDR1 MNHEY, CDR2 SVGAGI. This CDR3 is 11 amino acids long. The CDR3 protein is CASSHLQEAFF. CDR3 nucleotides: TGTGCCAGCAGTCACCTACAGGAGGCTTTCTTT.

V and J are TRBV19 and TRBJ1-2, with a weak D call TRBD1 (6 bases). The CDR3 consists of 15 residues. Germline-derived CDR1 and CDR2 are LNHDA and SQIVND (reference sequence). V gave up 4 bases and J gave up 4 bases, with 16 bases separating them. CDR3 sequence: CASSNPGDGFYGYTF. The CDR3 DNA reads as TGTGCCAGTAGTAACCCAGGGGATGGTTTCTATGGCTACACCTTC.

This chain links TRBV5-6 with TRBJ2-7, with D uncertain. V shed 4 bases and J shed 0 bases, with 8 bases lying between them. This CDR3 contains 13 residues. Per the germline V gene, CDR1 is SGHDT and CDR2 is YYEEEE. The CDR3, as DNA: TGTGCCAGCAGCCCAGGATACTCCTACGAGCAGTACTTC. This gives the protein CASSPGYSYEQYF.

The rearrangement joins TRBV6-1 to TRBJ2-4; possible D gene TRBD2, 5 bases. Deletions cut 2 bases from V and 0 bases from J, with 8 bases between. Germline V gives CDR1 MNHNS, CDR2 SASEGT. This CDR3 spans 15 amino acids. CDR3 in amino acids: CASSELGLAKNIQYF. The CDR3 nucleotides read TGTGCCAGCAGTGAATTAGGACTAGCCAAAAACATTCAGTACTTC.

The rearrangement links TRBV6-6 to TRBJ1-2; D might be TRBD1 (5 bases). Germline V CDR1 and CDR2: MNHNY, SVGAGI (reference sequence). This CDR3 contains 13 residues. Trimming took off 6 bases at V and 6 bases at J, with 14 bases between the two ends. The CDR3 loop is CASSYEGQHGYTF. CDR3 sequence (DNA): TGTGCCAGCAGCTACGAGGGGCAGCATGGCTACACCTTC.

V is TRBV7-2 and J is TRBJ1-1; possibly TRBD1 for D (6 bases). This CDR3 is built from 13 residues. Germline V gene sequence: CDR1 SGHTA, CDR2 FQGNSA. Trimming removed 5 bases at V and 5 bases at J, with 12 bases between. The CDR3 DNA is TGTGCCAGCAGCCCAAACAGGGTTACTGAAGCTTTCTTT. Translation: CASSPNRVTEAFF.

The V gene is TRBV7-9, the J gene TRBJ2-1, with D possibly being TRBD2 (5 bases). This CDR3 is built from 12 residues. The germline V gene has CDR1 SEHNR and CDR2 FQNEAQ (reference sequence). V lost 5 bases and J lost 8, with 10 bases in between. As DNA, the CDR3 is TGTGCCAGCAGCCTGAGGACTCATGAGCAGTTCTTC. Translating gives CASSLRTHEQFF.

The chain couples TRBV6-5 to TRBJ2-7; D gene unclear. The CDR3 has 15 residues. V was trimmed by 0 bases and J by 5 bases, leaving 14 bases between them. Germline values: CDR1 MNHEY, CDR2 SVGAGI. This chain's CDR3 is CASSYSYPGSDEQYF. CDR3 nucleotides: TGTGCCAGCAGTTACTCGTACCCTGGATCAGACGAGCAGTACTTC.

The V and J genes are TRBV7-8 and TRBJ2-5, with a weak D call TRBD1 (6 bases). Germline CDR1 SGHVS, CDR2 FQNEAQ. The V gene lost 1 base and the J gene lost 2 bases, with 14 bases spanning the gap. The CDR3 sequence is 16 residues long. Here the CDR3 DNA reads TGTGCCAGCAGCTTAGTGTCGGGGACATGGCAAGAGACCCAGTACTTC. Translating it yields CASSLVSGTWQETQYF.